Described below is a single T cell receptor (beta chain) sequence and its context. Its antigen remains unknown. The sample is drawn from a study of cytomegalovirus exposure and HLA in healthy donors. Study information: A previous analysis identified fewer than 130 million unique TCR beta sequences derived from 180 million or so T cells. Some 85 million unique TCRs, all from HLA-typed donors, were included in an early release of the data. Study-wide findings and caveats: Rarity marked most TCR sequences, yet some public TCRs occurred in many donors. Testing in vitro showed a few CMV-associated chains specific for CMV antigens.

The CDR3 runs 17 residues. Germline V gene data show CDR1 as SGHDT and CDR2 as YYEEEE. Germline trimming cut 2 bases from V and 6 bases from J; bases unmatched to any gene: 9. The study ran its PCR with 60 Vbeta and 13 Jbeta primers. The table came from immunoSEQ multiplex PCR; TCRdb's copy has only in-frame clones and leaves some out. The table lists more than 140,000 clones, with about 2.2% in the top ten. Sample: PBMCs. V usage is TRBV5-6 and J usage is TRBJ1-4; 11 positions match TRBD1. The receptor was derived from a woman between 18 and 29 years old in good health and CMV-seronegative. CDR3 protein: CASSFLLWTGGHEKLFF. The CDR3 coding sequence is TGTGCCAGCAGCTTCCTATTATGGACAGGGGGCCATGAAAAACTGTTTTTT. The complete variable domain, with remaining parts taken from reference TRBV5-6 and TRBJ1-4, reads DAGVTQSPTHLIKTRGQQVTLRCSPKSGHDTVSWYQQALGQGPQFIFQYYEEEERQRGNFPDRFSGHQFPNYSSELNVNALLLGDSALYLCASSFLLWTGGHEKLFFGSGTQLSVL.